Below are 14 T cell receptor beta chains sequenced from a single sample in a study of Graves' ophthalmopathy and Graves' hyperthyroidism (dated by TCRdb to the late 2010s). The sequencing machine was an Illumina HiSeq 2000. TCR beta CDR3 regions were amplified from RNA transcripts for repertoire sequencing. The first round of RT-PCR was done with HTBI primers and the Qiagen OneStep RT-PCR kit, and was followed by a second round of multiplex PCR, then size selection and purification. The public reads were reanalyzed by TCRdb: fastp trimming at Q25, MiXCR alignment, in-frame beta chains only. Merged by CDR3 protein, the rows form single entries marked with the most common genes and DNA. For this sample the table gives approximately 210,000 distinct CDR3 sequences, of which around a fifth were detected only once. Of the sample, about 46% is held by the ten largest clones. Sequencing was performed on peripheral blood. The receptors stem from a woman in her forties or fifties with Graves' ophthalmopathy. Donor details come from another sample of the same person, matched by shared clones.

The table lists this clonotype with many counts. The CDR3 sequence: CASSMDRNQPQHF. The CDR3 nucleotides read TGTGCCAGCAGTATGGATCGCAATCAGCCCCAGCATTTT. The chain is built from TRBV6-1 and TRBJ1-5; the D is unclear. Trimming took off 5 bases at V and 2 bases at J, with 7 bases between the two ends. CDR1 is MNHNS and CDR2 is SASEGT in the germline V gene. This CDR3 spans 13 amino acids.

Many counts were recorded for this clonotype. The CDR3 nucleotides are TGCGCCAGCAGCTGGCAGGGTTCCGAGCAGTACTTC. Its protein is CASSWQGSEQYF. The chain couples TRBV5-1 to TRBJ2-7; perhaps TRBD1 as D (5 bases). The CDR3 contains 12 residues. The V end was cut by 3 bases, the J end by 6 bases, with 10 bases between. Germline loops: CDR1 SGHRS, CDR2 YFSETQ.

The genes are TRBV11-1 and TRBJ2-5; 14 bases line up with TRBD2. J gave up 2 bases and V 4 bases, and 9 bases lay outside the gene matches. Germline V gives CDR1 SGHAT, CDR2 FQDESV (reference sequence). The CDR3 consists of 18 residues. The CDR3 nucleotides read TGTGCCAGCAGCTCCGACCCCGGGACTAGCGGGGGACAAGAGACCCAGTACTTC. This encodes CASSSDPGTSGGQETQYF.

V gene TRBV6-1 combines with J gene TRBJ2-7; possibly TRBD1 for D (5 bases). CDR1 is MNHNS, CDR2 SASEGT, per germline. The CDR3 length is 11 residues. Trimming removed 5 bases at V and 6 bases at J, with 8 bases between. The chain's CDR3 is CASSPGFEQYF. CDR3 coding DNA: TGTGCCAGCAGTCCAGGGTTCGAGCAGTACTTC.

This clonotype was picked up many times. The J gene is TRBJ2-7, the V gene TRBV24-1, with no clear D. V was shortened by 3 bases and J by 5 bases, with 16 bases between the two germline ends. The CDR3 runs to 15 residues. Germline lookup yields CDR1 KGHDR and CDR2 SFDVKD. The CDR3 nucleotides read TGTGCCACCAGTGATACCTGCCTCTTTCAGGACGAGCAGTACTTC. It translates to CATSDTCLFQDEQYF.

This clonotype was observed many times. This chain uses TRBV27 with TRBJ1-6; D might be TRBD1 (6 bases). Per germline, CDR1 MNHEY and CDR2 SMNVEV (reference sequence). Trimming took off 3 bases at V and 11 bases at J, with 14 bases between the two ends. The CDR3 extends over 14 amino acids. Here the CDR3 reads CASSFRQGQPPLHF. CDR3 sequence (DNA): TGTGCCAGCAGTTTCAGGCAGGGGCAACCACCCCTCCACTTT.

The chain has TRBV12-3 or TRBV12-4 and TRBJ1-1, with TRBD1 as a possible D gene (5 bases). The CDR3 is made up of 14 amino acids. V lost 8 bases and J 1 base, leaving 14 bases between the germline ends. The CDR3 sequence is CASATGGQNTEAFF. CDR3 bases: TGTGCCAGCGCAACAGGTGGACAGAACACTGAAGCTTTCTTT.

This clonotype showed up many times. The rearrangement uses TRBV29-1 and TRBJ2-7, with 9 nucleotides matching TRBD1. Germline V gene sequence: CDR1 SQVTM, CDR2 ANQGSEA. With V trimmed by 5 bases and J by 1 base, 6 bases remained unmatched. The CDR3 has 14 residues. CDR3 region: CSVLTGGYSYEQYF. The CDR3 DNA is TGCAGCGTTTTAACAGGGGGCTATTCCTACGAGCAGTACTTC.

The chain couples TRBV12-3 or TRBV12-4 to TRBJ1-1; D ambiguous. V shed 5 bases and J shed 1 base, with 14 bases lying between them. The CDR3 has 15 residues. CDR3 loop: CASSRTRIENTEAFF. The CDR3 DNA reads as TGTGCCAGCAGTCGCACCAGGATAGAGAACACTGAAGCTTTCTTT.

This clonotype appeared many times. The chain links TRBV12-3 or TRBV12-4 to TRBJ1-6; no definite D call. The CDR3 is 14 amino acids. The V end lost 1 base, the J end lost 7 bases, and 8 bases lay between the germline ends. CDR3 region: CASSLGAQNSPLHF. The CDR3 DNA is TGTGCCAGCAGTTTAGGGGCCCAGAATTCACCCCTCCACTTT.

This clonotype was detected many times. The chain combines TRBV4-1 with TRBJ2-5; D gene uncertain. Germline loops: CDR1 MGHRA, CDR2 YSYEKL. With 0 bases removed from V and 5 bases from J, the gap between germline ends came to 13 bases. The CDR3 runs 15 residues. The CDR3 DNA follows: TGCGCCAGCAGCCAAGATCTTGGACCGCGGGAGACCCAGTACTTC. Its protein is CASSQDLGPRETQYF.

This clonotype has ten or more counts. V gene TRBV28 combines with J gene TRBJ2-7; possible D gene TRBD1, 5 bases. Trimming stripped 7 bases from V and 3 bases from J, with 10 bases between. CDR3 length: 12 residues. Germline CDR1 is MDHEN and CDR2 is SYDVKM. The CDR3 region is CASKRTNYEQYF. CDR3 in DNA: TGTGCCAGCAAAAGGACAAACTACGAGCAGTACTTC.

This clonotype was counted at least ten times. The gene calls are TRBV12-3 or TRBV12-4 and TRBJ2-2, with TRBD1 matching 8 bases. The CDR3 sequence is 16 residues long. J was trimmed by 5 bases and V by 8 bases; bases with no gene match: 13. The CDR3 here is CASEPDRAVWTGELFF. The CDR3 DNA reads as TGTGCCAGCGAACCGGACAGGGCGGTGTGGACCGGGGAGCTGTTTTTT.

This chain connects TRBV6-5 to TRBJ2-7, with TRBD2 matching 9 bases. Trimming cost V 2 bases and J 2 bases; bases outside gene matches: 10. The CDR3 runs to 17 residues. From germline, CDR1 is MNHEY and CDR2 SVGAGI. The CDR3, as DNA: TGTGCCAGCAGTTACCGGACTAGCGACATGTCGACCTACGAGCAGTACTTC. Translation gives CASSYRTSDMSTYEQYF.